Each of the 29 T cell receptor beta chains below was sequenced from the same sample in a study of Ad26.COV2.S vaccination and SARS-CoV-2 variants. The protocol was immunoSEQ multiplex PCR, while the TCRdb copy is restricted to in-frame clones and leaves out a portion. The sample has around 500,000 clones; approximately 90% are singletons. Indicated treatment: around 19 received Ad26.COV2.S at low or high dose, single or two shots; roughly five received placebo; per-sample allocation not given. Specimens were obtained on day 63 following the first vaccine or placebo injection. This material consisted of peripheral blood, taken in a trial of Ad26.COV2.S vaccine versus placebo. The source of these receptors is a person aged 18-60 years who received the Ad26.COV2.S COVID-19 vaccine or a placebo.

The chain links TRBV7-2 to TRBJ2-7, with 7 bases aligning to TRBD1. This CDR3 comprises 15 residues. CDR1 is SGHTA, CDR2 FQGNSA, per germline. The junction had 10 bases not matched to a gene; V was cut back by 4 bases and J by 4 bases. Here the CDR3 DNA reads TGTGCCAGCAGCTCACCGACAGGGCGAAGGTACGAGCAGTACTTC. It codes for CASSSPTGRRYEQYF.

The chain recombines TRBV9 with TRBJ1-6; tentatively, D is TRBD1 (5 bases). Deletions cut 8 bases from V and 11 bases from J, with 23 bases between. CDR3 length: 15 amino acids. Germline V gene sequence: CDR1 SGDLS, CDR2 YYNGEE. The CDR3 nucleotides are TGTGCCAGATCGGTCAGGACATTCCCACAACCACCCCTCCACTTT. It translates to CARSVRTFPQPPLHF.

V is TRBV2 and J is TRBJ1-5; D perhaps matches TRBD1 (5 bases). CDR3 length: 13 residues. V was pared by 6 bases and J by 6 bases, with 12 bases between. Germline-derived CDR1 and CDR2 are SNHLY and FYNNEI. The DNA of the CDR3 is TGTGCCAGCAGAGGGGTATCGGGTCAGCCCCAGCATTTT. Translation: CASRGVSGQPQHF. Together with reference TRBV2 and TRBJ1-5, the CDR3 gives the full variable domain: EPEVTQTPSHQVTQMGQEVILRCVPISNHLYFYWYRQILGQKVEFLVSFYNNEISEKSEIFDDQFSVERPDGSNFTLKIRSTKLEDSAMYFCASRGVSGQPQHFGDGTRLSIL.

V gene TRBV18 combines with J gene TRBJ2-2, with D hard to call. V lost 3 bases and J lost 3, with 20 bases in between. This CDR3 region has 18 residues. Germline CDR1 reads KGHSH; CDR2 reads LQKENI. The CDR3 loop is CASSPLSSVSRDTGELFF. The CDR3 DNA follows: TGTGCCAGCTCACCGTTATCATCGGTCAGTCGGGACACCGGGGAGCTGTTTTTT.

This chain joins TRBV11-1 and TRBJ1-1, with TRBD1 identical over 7 bases. The CDR3 spans 13 residues. Germline V gene lookup returns CDR1 SGHAT and CDR2 FQDESV (reference sequence). With 4 bases clipped from V and 4 bases from J, the junction kept 3 bases outside the gene matches. The chain's CDR3 is CASSYRQGTEAFF. In DNA form, the CDR3 reads TGTGCCAGCAGCTATCGACAGGGCACTGAAGCTTTCTTT.

V is TRBV7-9 and J is TRBJ2-7, with 7 positions matching TRBD1. From germline, CDR1 is SEHNR and CDR2 FQNEAQ (reference sequence). The CDR3 length is 15 residues. Trimming took 1 base from V and 4 from J; bases not matched to a gene: 7. In DNA, the CDR3 is TGTGCCAGCAGCTTAGACAGGGGATCCCCTTACGAGCAGTACTTC. This translates into CASSLDRGSPYEQYF. The full variable domain, with the rest looked up from reference TRBV7-9 and TRBJ2-7, is DTGVSQNPRHKITKRGQNVTFRCDPISEHNRLYWYRQTLGQGPEFLTYFQNEAQLEKSRLLSDRFSAERPKGSFSTLEIQRTEQGDSAMYLCASSLDRGSPYEQYFGPGTRLTVT.

The chain carries TRBV4-2 and TRBJ1-1; D uncertain. The CDR3 sequence is 14 residues long. CDR1 and CDR2 (germline): LGHNA, YNFKEQ. V lost 1 base and J 6 bases, leaving 12 bases between the germline ends. CDR3: CASSQVALSPEAFF. DNA for the CDR3: TGTGCCAGCAGCCAAGTCGCGCTAAGCCCTGAAGCTTTCTTT.

This chain links TRBV7-8 with TRBJ2-2; D might be TRBD2 (5 bases). Germline V gene sequence: CDR1 SGHVS, CDR2 FQNEAQ. The CDR3 is made up of 14 amino acids. Trimming took 3 bases from V and 1 from J, leaving 6 bases between them. The CDR3 DNA reads TGTGCCAGCAGCTTCAGCGGGAACACCGGGGAGCTGTTTTTT. It yields the protein CASSFSGNTGELFF.

This clone showed up just a few times. The CDR3 here is CASSLSGTGGTEAFF. The CDR3 DNA is TGTGCCAGCAGCTTAAGTGGGACAGGGGGTACTGAAGCTTTCTTT. This rearrangement joins TRBV7-3 to TRBJ1-1; 11 bases line up with TRBD1. The J segment lost 5 bases and the V segment lost 1 base, leaving 3 bases of the junction unmatched. Germline V gene sequence: CDR1 SGHTA, CDR2 FQGTGA. The CDR3 is 15 residues long.

This rearrangement joins TRBV5-1 to TRBJ1-4; perhaps TRBD1 as D (6 bases). Deletions cut 4 bases from V and 5 bases from J, with 12 bases between. CDR1 and CDR2 from the germline V gene are SGHRS and YFSETQ. The CDR3 is made up of 14 amino acids. CDR3 sequence: CASSKDSTNEKLFF. The CDR3 nucleotides are TGCGCCAGCAGCAAGGACAGCACCAATGAAAAACTGTTTTTT.

The chain employs TRBV6-5 and TRBJ2-7; 8 nucleotides match TRBD1. Germline CDR1 MNHEY, CDR2 SVGAGI. The CDR3 sequence is 16 residues long. With 2 bases clipped from V and 4 bases from J, the junction kept 10 bases outside the gene matches. CDR3 residues: CASSYTATGARYEQYF. Here the CDR3 DNA reads TGTGCCAGCAGTTACACTGCGACAGGGGCCAGATACGAGCAGTACTTC.

The chain couples TRBV19 to TRBJ2-7; 8 positions agree with TRBD2. The V gene end was trimmed by 3 bases and the J gene end by 8 bases; junction bases not matched to a gene: 9. The CDR3 covers 14 residues. Germline V CDR1 and CDR2: LNHDA, SQIVND (reference sequence). The chain's CDR3 is CASSMDGGARKQYF. In DNA, the CDR3 is TGTGCCAGTAGTATGGACGGGGGGGCCAGAAAGCAGTACTTC.

This sequence joins TRBV2 and TRBJ2-6, with 8 bases lining up with TRBD1. V shed 1 base and J 4 bases; nucleotides not matched to a gene: 3. Germline V gene sequence: CDR1 SNHLY, CDR2 FYNNEI. The CDR3 has 16 residues. DNA of the CDR3: TGTGCCAGCAGTGAAGGGCAGGGGGCCGGGGCCAACGTCCTGACTTTC. Encoded protein: CASSEGQGAGANVLTF.

The genes are TRBV9 and TRBJ2-1, with D tentatively TRBD1 (5 bases). The CDR3 loop spans 17 amino acids. The germline V gene encodes CDR1 SGDLS and CDR2 YYNGEE. V was cut by 3 bases and J by 4 bases, with 20 bases left in between. Here the CDR3 reads CASSATAGLDLYNEQFF. The CDR3 region has the DNA TGTGCCAGCAGCGCGACAGCAGGGTTGGATCTTTACAATGAGCAGTTCTTC. The entire variable domain, with the rest obtained from reference TRBV9 and TRBJ2-1, is as follows: DSGVTQTPKHLITATGQRVTLRCSPRSGDLSVYWYQQSLDQGLQFLIQYYNGEERAKGNILERFSAQQFPDLHSELNLSSLELGDSALYFCASSATAGLDLYNEQFFGPGTRLTVL.

The chain joins TRBV12-5 to TRBJ2-1; D gene ambiguous. There are 11 residues in the CDR3. Trimming stripped 6 bases from V and 4 bases from J, with 4 bases between. Germline CDR1 and CDR2: LGHNT and FRNRAP. The CDR3 DNA reads as TGTGCTAGTGGGGAGTACAATGAGCAGTTCTTC. The encoded protein is CASGEYNEQFF.

The chain couples TRBV18 to TRBJ2-5; no reliable D call. The CDR3 sequence is 13 residues long. From germline, CDR1 is KGHSH and CDR2 LQKENI. The V end lost 4 bases, the J end lost 1 base, and 7 bases lay between the germline ends. The CDR3 nucleotides are TGTGCCAGCTCACTCCCCGGCCAAGAGACCCAGTACTTC. Amino acids: CASSLPGQETQYF.

This clone was seen just once. The chain combines TRBV29-1 with TRBJ2-2; D remains unclear. Between the trimmed V and J ends, which lost 7 bases and 7 bases, there was a span of 16 bases. This CDR3 has 13 residues. Germline CDR1 SQVTM, CDR2 ANQGSEA. CDR3 amino acids: CSAQHGTDGELFF. The DNA for the CDR3 is TGCAGCGCGCAACATGGAACGGACGGGGAGCTGTTTTTT.

For the CDR3, the DNA is TGTGCCAGCAGCTTAGGGGTGGGCTCCTACAATGAGCAGTTCTTC. The encoded protein is CASSLGVGSYNEQFF. This chain connects TRBV7-6 to TRBJ2-1; no definite D call. The germline V gene encodes CDR1 SGHVS and CDR2 FNYEAQ. The CDR3 spans 15 residues. Between the trimmed V and J ends, which lost 1 base and 0 bases, there was a span of 7 bases.

The chain combines TRBV19 with TRBJ2-5; a possible D gene is TRBD1 (6 bases). Deletions cut 5 bases from V and 10 bases from J, with 17 bases between. The CDR3 runs to 13 residues. Germline assignment: CDR1 LNHDA and CDR2 SQIVND (reference sequence). The CDR3 loop is CASSPATGASQYF. The CDR3 DNA reads as TGTGCCAGTAGTCCCGCGACAGGAGCGAGCCAGTACTTC.

The gene calls are TRBV2 and TRBJ2-2; possible D gene TRBD1, 5 bases. CDR1 is SNHLY, CDR2 FYNNEI, per germline. CDR3 length equals 15 residues. Trimming took 4 bases from V and 1 from J, leaving 10 bases between them. DNA of the CDR3: TGTGCCAGCAGTGGCGCCCAGGGGAACACCGGGGAGCTGTTTTTT. Translation gives CASSGAQGNTGELFF.

This clone was seen just once. This chain connects TRBV16 to TRBJ2-5; TRBD1 matches at 9 bases. Per the germline V gene, CDR1 is KGHSY and CDR2 is FQNENV. Germline trimming cut 0 bases from V and 5 bases from J; bases unmatched to any gene: 1. The CDR3 runs 14 residues. The CDR3 nucleotides read TGTGCCAGCAGCCAATCCACAGGGGGCGAGACCCAGTACTTC. Its translation is CASSQSTGGETQYF.

The count of this clone is one. The rearrangement uses TRBV10-3 and TRBJ2-5; 9 nucleotides match TRBD2. Unmatched junction bases numbered 5, after V lost 5 bases and J lost 1 base. Germline CDR1 reads ENHRY; CDR2 reads SYGVKD. The CDR3 has 15 residues. The CDR3 region is CAISRLAETQETQYF. The CDR3, as DNA: TGTGCCATCAGTCGACTAGCGGAAACCCAAGAGACCCAGTACTTC.

The CDR3 protein is CASRMGQGAGELFF. The CDR3 bases are TGCGCCAGCAGGATGGGACAGGGGGCCGGGGAGCTGTTTTTT. J is TRBJ2-2 and V is TRBV5-1; TRBD1 agrees at 11 bases. V lost 5 bases to trimming and J lost 6 bases; unmatched junction nucleotides: 3. The CDR3 is made up of 14 amino acids. Germline V gives CDR1 SGHRS, CDR2 YFSETQ.

The CDR3 protein is CASSPGQFSNQPQHF. CDR3 DNA: TGTGCCAGCAGCCCCGGACAGTTTAGCAATCAGCCCCAGCATTTT. The rearrangement uses TRBV6-5 and TRBJ1-5, with a possible D match to TRBD1 (6 bases). The CDR3 extends over 15 amino acids. Per the germline V gene, CDR1 is MNHEY and CDR2 is SVGAGI. V shed 6 bases and J shed 0 bases, with 12 bases lying between them.

The J gene is TRBJ2-7, the V gene TRBV13; 8 nucleotides agree with TRBD2. Germline CDR1 reads PRHDT; CDR2 reads FYEKMQ (reference sequence). The trim removed 5 bases at V and 6 bases at J, leaving 12 bases unmatched. This CDR3 is 15 amino acids long. The chain's CDR3 is CASSLRSGGPSEQYF. CDR3 DNA: TGTGCCAGCAGCCTCCGGTCGGGGGGGCCGAGCGAGCAGTACTTC.

The chain combines TRBV18 with TRBJ1-1; no definite D call. Germline lookup yields CDR1 KGHSH and CDR2 LQKENI. Trimming removed 3 bases from V and 4 bases from J, with 9 bases in between. This CDR3 spans 13 amino acids. The CDR3 reads CASSPGIATEAFF. DNA of the CDR3: TGTGCCAGCTCACCGGGGATCGCCACTGAAGCTTTCTTT.

Here the CDR3 reads CASSLTRLAGADTQYF. The DNA for the CDR3 is TGTGCCAGCAGCTTAACCCGTCTAGCGGGAGCAGATACGCAGTATTTT. The V call is TRBV11-2, the J call TRBJ2-3, with TRBD2 matching over 10 bases. V trimming: 2 bases; J trimming: 4 bases; junction bases outside the gene matches: 6. CDR3 length: 16 amino acids. Germline V gives CDR1 SGHAT, CDR2 FQNNGV.

The chain employs TRBV6-6 and TRBJ2-2; maybe TRBD2 (5 bases). The CDR3 loop spans 14 amino acids. The germline CDR1 and CDR2 sequences are MNHNY and SVGAGI (reference sequence). V was trimmed by 6 bases and J by 7 bases, leaving 15 bases between them. The CDR3 nucleotides are TGTGCCAGCAGCGAACCTGAGGGTGGCGGGGAGCTGTTTTTT. Amino acid sequence: CASSEPEGGGELFF.

The rearrangement joins TRBV27 to TRBJ1-1, with TRBD1 matching over 11 bases. Germline trimming cut 5 bases from V and 4 bases from J; bases unmatched to any gene: 6. This CDR3 spans 15 amino acids. Germline-derived CDR1 and CDR2 are MNHEY and SMNVEV (reference sequence). The CDR3 bases are TGTGCCAGCAGTCCCTGGGGGACAGGGGGCACTGAAGCTTTCTTT. This gives the protein CASSPWGTGGTEAFF.